The 25 T cell receptor beta chains given below trace back to one sample, sequenced in a study of regulatory T cells in long-lasting Graves disease. Time point of the sample: newly diagnosed GD, antithyroid drugs for less than 3 months. PBMC RNA served as the TCR library source. Through Arm-PCR of CDR3 regions and iRepertoire HTBI primers, TCR beta libraries were built. A single record per CDR3 protein comes from TCRdb applying MiXCR to the multiplex PCR reads. The data show just over 600,000 distinct CDR3 sequences, with 15% to 20% seen just once and approximately 20% held by the top ten. This sample also belongs to another study, concerning T cells in Graves' hyperthyroidism and ophthalmopathy.

The sequenced sample was peripheral blood mononuclear cells (PBMCs), obtained at new diagnosis, from a patient treated with antithyroid drugs. Receptor source: a woman younger than 45 with Graves disease.

This clonotype was recorded at least ten times. CDR3 sequence: CALYIPTGRKLFF. The DNA for the CDR3 is TGTGCCCTTTATATACCGACAGGGCGAAAACTGTTTTTT. The rearrangement links TRBV19 to TRBJ1-4, with 7 bases matching TRBD1. Germline V gene data show CDR1 as LNHDA and CDR2 as SQIVND (reference sequence). This CDR3 is 13 amino acids long. Trimming at V came to 11 bases and at J to 10 bases, leaving 13 bases not matched to a gene. Filled out from reference TRBV19 and TRBJ1-4, the complete variable domain reads DGGITQSPKYLFRKEGQNVTLSCEQNLNHDAMYWYRQDPGQGLRLIYYSQIVNDFQKGDIAEGYSVSREKKESFPLTVTSAQKNPTAFYLCALYIPTGRKLFFGSGTQLSVL.

V is TRBV11-2 and J is TRBJ2-1, with D perhaps matching TRBD1 (8 bases). CDR3 length: 16 residues. The V end was cut by 4 bases, the J end by 3 bases, with 16 bases between. Germline CDR1 and CDR2: SGHAT and FQNNGV. This CDR3 is CASSSYRGGNYNEQFF. DNA for the CDR3: TGTGCCAGCAGCTCTTACAGGGGGGGCAACTACAATGAGCAGTTCTTC.

This clonotype was counted ten times or more. The rearrangement uses TRBV5-1 and TRBJ1-1; unclear D gene. V lost 3 bases, J lost 4 bases, and 10 bases lay in between. In germline, CDR1 is SGHRS, CDR2 YFSETQ. This CDR3 comprises 13 residues. CDR3 in DNA: TGCGCCAGCAGCTATAGCGAGGGCACTGAAGCTTTCTTT. Translation gives CASSYSEGTEAFF.

V gene TRBV25-1 combines with J gene TRBJ1-1, with no clear D. CDR3 size: 13 residues. The ends were cut back, 3 bases at V and 5 bases at J, with 10 bases in the middle. Germline CDR1 and CDR2: MGHDK and SYGVNS. CDR3 nucleotides: TGTGCCAGCAGTGACCTGGGGAGGACTGAAGCTTTCTTT. Amino acids: CASSDLGRTEAFF.

V is TRBV6-1 and J is TRBJ2-3; TRBD2 agrees at 8 bases. The V segment lost 6 bases and the J segment 0 bases; nucleotides outside the gene matches: 17. This CDR3 contains 19 residues. CDR1 and CDR2 from the germline V gene are MNHNS and SASEGT. The DNA of the CDR3 is TGTGCCAGCAGCAAGGTCGGCGGGAGGATAAGAGGGAGCACAGATACGCAGTATTTT. Translated, it gives CASSKVGGRIRGSTDTQYF.

This clonotype was counted only a few times. The J gene is TRBJ2-7, the V gene TRBV13; 7 nucleotides align to TRBD1. The ends lost 3 bases at V and 5 bases at J; junction bases unmatched: 7. The CDR3 contains 14 residues. Per the germline V gene, CDR1 is PRHDT and CDR2 is FYEKMQ (reference sequence). The CDR3 nucleotides read TGTGCCAGCAGCTTCCTCTCCGACAGGGACGAGCAGTACTTC. This sequence encodes CASSFLSDRDEQYF.

This chain uses TRBV12-3 or TRBV12-4 with TRBJ1-5, with D possibly being TRBD1 (5 bases). V gave up 6 bases and J gave up 2 bases, with 14 bases separating them. The CDR3 length is 15 residues. DNA for the CDR3: TGTGCCAGCAGCCTCCTGGGGGGAGGCAATCAGCCCCAGCATTTT. Protein: CASSLLGGGNQPQHF.

This clonotype came up a few times. The gene calls are TRBV7-9 and TRBJ2-7; 10 nucleotides align to TRBD1. CDR3 size: 15 residues. J lost 6 bases, V lost 0 bases, and 5 bases had no gene match. Germline V gene lookup returns CDR1 SEHNR and CDR2 FQNEAQ (reference sequence). The CDR3 sequence: CASSLAGTGDREQYF. The DNA of the CDR3 is TGTGCCAGCAGCTTAGCCGGGACAGGGGATCGCGAGCAGTACTTC.

This clonotype was recorded many times. This chain joins TRBV19 and TRBJ1-1, with D unclear. This CDR3 has 12 residues. Trimming removed 7 bases from V and 7 bases from J, with 13 bases in between. The V gene's germline CDR1 is LNHDA and CDR2 SQIVND (reference sequence). The CDR3 protein is CASTLGPYEAFF. The CDR3 DNA is TGTGCCAGTACCCTAGGGCCCTATGAAGCTTTCTTT.

The chain recombines TRBV20-1 with TRBJ1-1; no clear D gene. Trimming cost V 0 bases and J 2 bases, with 16 bases left between them. The CDR3 is 16 residues long. Germline V gene sequence: CDR1 DFQATT, CDR2 SNEGSKA (reference sequence). In nucleotides, the CDR3 is TGCAGTGCTAGAGATTATATACGGAACTACAACACTGAAGCTTTCTTT. This sequence encodes CSARDYIRNYNTEAFF.

Ten or more counts support this clonotype. This chain joins TRBV2 and TRBJ1-6; D is undetermined. The CDR3 consists of 16 residues. Germline CDR1 and CDR2: SNHLY and FYNNEI. Trimming pared 5 bases from V and 6 bases from J, leaving 17 bases between. The CDR3, as DNA: TGTGCCAGCAGTCGAACGGAAGGAGTGGGTAATTCACCCCTCCACTTT. Translation: CASSRTEGVGNSPLHF.

This clonotype was detected a few times. The chain joins TRBV3-1 to TRBJ2-7; tentative D call: TRBD2 (5 bases). CDR1 is LGHDT, CDR2 YNNKEL, per germline (reference sequence). CDR3 length: 13 residues. Trimming removed 4 bases from V and 6 bases from J, with 13 bases in between. CDR3 protein: CASSPLGRGEQYF. The CDR3 DNA is TGTGCCAGCAGCCCCTTAGGTCGGGGCGAGCAGTACTTC.

A note on this clonotype: Since a much larger clone is just one base distant, this may be a read error. The J gene is TRBJ1-6, the V gene TRBV7-8; weak D call: TRBD1 (6 bases). The CDR3 spans 16 residues. Trimming pared 3 bases from V and 7 bases from J, leaving 16 bases between. Germline V gene data show CDR1 as SGHVS and CDR2 as FQNEAQ. The CDR3 region is CASSLRQQGGNSPLHF. The CDR3 DNA sequence: TGTGCCAGCAGCTTGCGTCAACAGGGTGGAAATTCACCCCTCCACTTT.

Ten or more counts support this clonotype. This CDR3 is CASSKVPPGQTNEKLFF. CDR3 bases: TGCGCCAGCAGCAAGGTCCCCCCGGGACAGACTAATGAAAAACTGTTTTTT. This sequence joins TRBV5-1 and TRBJ1-4; 7 bases fit TRBD1. The ends lost 4 bases at V and 2 bases at J; junction bases unmatched: 11. Germline V gene sequence: CDR1 SGHRS, CDR2 YFSETQ. The CDR3 runs to 17 residues.

Many counts were recorded for this clonotype. The chain couples TRBV7-9 to TRBJ2-1; D ambiguous. Germline values: CDR1 SEHNR, CDR2 FQNEAQ (reference sequence). V was cut by 1 base and J by 5 bases, with 3 bases left in between. The CDR3 has 12 residues. In nucleotides, the CDR3 is TGTGCCAGCAGCTTAGACGACAATGAGCAGTTCTTC. It is translated as CASSLDDNEQFF.

This clonotype was seen many times. The chain uses TRBV28 and TRBJ2-2; D is uncertain. V lost 3 bases and J 3 bases, leaving 5 bases between the germline ends. Germline V gene data show CDR1 as MDHEN and CDR2 as SYDVKM. The CDR3 length is 13 residues. The CDR3 region has the DNA TGTGCCAGCAGTTTTTCGTACACCGGGGAGCTGTTTTTT. Its translation is CASSFSYTGELFF.

This clonotype was found many times. This chain links TRBV7-9 with TRBJ2-5; 9 bases align to TRBD1. This CDR3 contains 16 residues. CDR1 and CDR2 (germline): SEHNR, FQNEAQ (reference sequence). The junction had 13 bases not matched to a gene; V was cut back by 6 bases and J by 5 bases. CDR3 amino acids: CASSRYLGTGRETQYF. In DNA form, the CDR3 reads TGTGCCAGCAGTCGATACCTCGGGACAGGGCGGGAGACCCAGTACTTC.

This clonotype was counted many times. The chain carries TRBV10-3 and TRBJ1-1; D may be TRBD1 (5 bases). Germline-derived CDR1 and CDR2 are ENHRY and SYGVKD. This CDR3 comprises 14 residues. Deletions cut 6 bases from V and 4 bases from J, with 15 bases between. CDR3 in DNA: TGTGCCATCAGAATCCGGGACTCCTTCACTGAAGCTTTCTTT. Residues: CAIRIRDSFTEAFF.

This clonotype was counted between two and nine times. The chain links TRBV6-1 to TRBJ2-1; D perhaps matches TRBD2 (7 bases). Trimming left V 6 bases short and J 8 bases short, with 29 bases between. Germline lookup yields CDR1 MNHNS and CDR2 SASEGT. The length of the CDR3 is 18 residues. CDR3 residues: CASRTVGGGSPYGDEQFF. The CDR3 DNA reads TGTGCCAGCAGAACCGTCGGGGGCGGGAGCCCGTACGGCGATGAGCAGTTCTTC.

The sample holds many counts of this clonotype. This chain connects TRBV6-2 or TRBV6-3 to TRBJ2-1; D is possibly TRBD2 (5 bases). Germline V lookup: CDR1 MNHEY, CDR2 SVGEGT. The CDR3 length is 18 residues. The V and J ends lost 5 bases and 3 bases respectively, with 23 bases between them. The CDR3 protein is CASSRPTERPNYYNEQFF. The CDR3 region has the DNA TGTGCCAGCAGTCGCCCGACCGAGCGGCCTAATTACTACAATGAGCAGTTCTTC.

As concerns this clonotype: The conserved closing phenylalanine or tryptophan is absent in this CDR3, likely reflecting a read error. The V gene is TRBV27, the J gene TRBJ2-7; D is ambiguous. Germline-derived CDR1 and CDR2 are MNHEY and SMNVEV (reference sequence). There are 12 residues in the CDR3. Trimming removed 7 bases at V and 5 bases at J, with 12 bases between. The CDR3 region has the DNA TGTGCCAGCACCGAGAACCCCCACGAGCAGTACCTC. It specifies CASTENPHEQYL.

The sample holds many counts of this clonotype. V and J are TRBV6-5 and TRBJ1-6, with D perhaps matching TRBD1 (6 bases). The CDR3 contains 16 residues. The germline V gene encodes CDR1 MNHEY and CDR2 SVGAGI. V was shortened by 2 bases and J by 6 bases, with 14 bases between the two germline ends. The CDR3 DNA reads as TGTGCCAGCAGTTACGCTGGACAGTGGGGTAATTCACCCCTCCACTTT. Amino acid sequence: CASSYAGQWGNSPLHF.

This clonotype was observed at least ten times. V and J are TRBV12-3 or TRBV12-4 and TRBJ2-2, with no clear D. This CDR3 spans 13 amino acids. The V gene lost 3 bases and the J gene lost 1 base, with 3 bases spanning the gap. The CDR3 loop is CASSFKNTGELFF. Written as DNA, the CDR3 is TGTGCCAGCAGTTTTAAGAACACCGGGGAGCTGTTTTTT.

This clonotype was seen a single time. The chain uses TRBV7-2 and TRBJ2-3; TRBD2 aligns across 8 bases. The ends lost 1 base at V and 2 bases at J; junction bases unmatched: 8. Germline V gene lookup returns CDR1 SGHTA and CDR2 FQGNSA. CDR3 size: 17 residues. CDR3 sequence reads: CASSLEIGTRTTDTQYF. For the CDR3, the DNA is TGTGCCAGCAGCTTAGAGATTGGGACTAGGACCACAGATACGCAGTATTTT.

In its sample, this clonotype was seen many times. This chain uses TRBV7-9 with TRBJ1-2; tentative D call: TRBD1 (5 bases). V lost 5 bases and J 7 bases, leaving 14 bases between the germline ends. Germline CDR1 SEHNR, CDR2 FQNEAQ (reference sequence). The CDR3 loop spans 13 amino acids. The DNA of the CDR3 is TGTGCCAGCAGCCTGGACATAGGAAGTGGCTACACCTTC. Amino acid sequence: CASSLDIGSGYTF.